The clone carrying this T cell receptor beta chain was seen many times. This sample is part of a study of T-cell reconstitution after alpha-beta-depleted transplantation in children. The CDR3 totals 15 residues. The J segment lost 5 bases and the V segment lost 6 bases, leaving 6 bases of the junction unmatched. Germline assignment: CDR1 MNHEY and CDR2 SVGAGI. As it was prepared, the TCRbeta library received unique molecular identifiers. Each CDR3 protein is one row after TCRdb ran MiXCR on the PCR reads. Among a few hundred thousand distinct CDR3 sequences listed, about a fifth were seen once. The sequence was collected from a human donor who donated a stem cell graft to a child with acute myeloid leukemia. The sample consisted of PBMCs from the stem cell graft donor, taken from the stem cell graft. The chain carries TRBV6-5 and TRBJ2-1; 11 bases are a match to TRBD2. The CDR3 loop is CASSRKLAGDNEQFF. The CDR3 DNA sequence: TGTGCCAGCAGCCGCAAACTAGCGGGAGACAATGAGCAGTTCTTC.